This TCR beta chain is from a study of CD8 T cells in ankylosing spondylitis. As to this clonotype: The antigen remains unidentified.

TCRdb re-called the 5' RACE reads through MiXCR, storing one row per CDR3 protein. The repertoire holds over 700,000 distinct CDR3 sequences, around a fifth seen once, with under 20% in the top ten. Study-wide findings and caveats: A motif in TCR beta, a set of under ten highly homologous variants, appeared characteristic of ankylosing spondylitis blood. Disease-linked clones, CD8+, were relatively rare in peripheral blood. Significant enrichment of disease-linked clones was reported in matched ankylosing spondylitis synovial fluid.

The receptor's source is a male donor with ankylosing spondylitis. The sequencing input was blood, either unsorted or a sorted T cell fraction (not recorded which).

DNA of the CDR3: TGCAGCGTCCACCCCCAGAGCACAGATACGCAGTATTTT. Protein sequence: CSVHPQSTDTQYF. The chain couples TRBV29-1 to TRBJ2-3; D unresolved. Trimming cost V 6 bases and J 0 bases, with 10 bases left between them. CDR3 length: 13 amino acids. The germline CDR1 and CDR2 sequences are SQVTM and ANQGSEA.